Shown below are 16 T cell receptor beta chains from a single sample sequenced in a study of T cell changes during pregnancy in multiple sclerosis. Measured with immunoSEQ multiplex PCR; TCRdb has only the in-frame clones, and not every one. Found here are under 95,000 clones, approximately 92% of them singletons; the top ten hold just over 2%. The source material was peripheral blood, sampled after pregnancy. These receptors came from a female donor with multiple sclerosis, enrolled in a pregnancy study.

This chain links TRBV29-1 with TRBJ1-2; TRBD1 matches at 7 bases. Germline assignment: CDR1 SQVTM and CDR2 ANQGSEA. The CDR3 consists of 14 residues. Trimming at V came to 2 bases and at J to 1 base, leaving 4 bases not matched to a gene. In DNA form, the CDR3 reads TGCAGCGTTGAAAGGGGACAGTATAACTATGGCTACACCTTC. This translates into CSVERGQYNYGYTF.

J is TRBJ1-5 and V is TRBV27, with 7 bases lining up with TRBD1. Unmatched junction bases numbered 8, after V lost 6 bases and J lost 6 bases. The CDR3 spans 14 residues. The germline V gene encodes CDR1 MNHEY and CDR2 SMNVEV (reference sequence). CDR3 nucleotides: TGTGCCAGCAGCAAACAGGGGTTCGGTCAGCCCCAGCATTTT. Its protein product is CASSKQGFGQPQHF.

V is TRBV13 and J is TRBJ2-3, with 8 bases fitting TRBD2. The trim removed 6 bases at V and 0 bases at J, leaving 8 bases unmatched. The V gene's germline CDR1 is PRHDT and CDR2 FYEKMQ (reference sequence). The CDR3 is 16 amino acids. The CDR3 reads CASRVISGTSTDTQYF. In nucleotides, the CDR3 is TGTGCCAGCAGGGTCATTAGCGGGACTAGCACAGATACGCAGTATTTT. The full variable domain, with the rest looked up from reference TRBV13 and TRBJ2-3, is AAGVIQSPRHLIKEKRETATLKCYPIPRHDTVYWYQQGPGQDPQFLISFYEKMQSDKGSIPDRFSAQQFSDYHSELNMSSLELGDSALYFCASRVISGTSTDTQYFGPGTRLTVL.

J is TRBJ2-1 and V is TRBV5-4; a possible D gene is TRBD2 (7 bases). The CDR3 totals 14 residues. V shed 5 bases and J shed 7 bases, with 16 bases lying between them. Germline loops: CDR1 SGHNT, CDR2 YYREEE (reference sequence). CDR3 in amino acids: CASRDPGGRNEQFF. CDR3 coding DNA: TGTGCCAGCAGGGATCCCGGGGGGCGGAATGAGCAGTTCTTC.

The CDR3 DNA is TGTGCCAGCAGCTCCGAAACTGGTGGCTACACCTTC. Protein sequence: CASSSETGGYTF. This sequence joins TRBV7-9 and TRBJ1-2; D gene unclear. From germline, CDR1 is SEHNR and CDR2 FQNEAQ (reference sequence). The V end lost 4 bases, the J end lost 7 bases, and 10 bases lay between the germline ends. The CDR3 length is 12 residues.

J is TRBJ2-7 and V is TRBV19; a weak D match, TRBD1 (8 bases). Germline-derived CDR1 and CDR2 are LNHDA and SQIVND (reference sequence). The CDR3 is 15 residues long. V was pared by 7 bases and J by 3 bases, with 19 bases between. Here the CDR3 DNA reads TGTGCCAGTAAACAGGGGGAGGGAACTTTCTACGAGCAGTACTTC. Protein product: CASKQGEGTFYEQYF.

The J gene is TRBJ1-1, the V gene TRBV5-1, with 10 bases matching TRBD1. The junction had 10 bases not matched to a gene; V was cut back by 5 bases and J by 0 bases. The germline V gene encodes CDR1 SGHRS and CDR2 YFSETQ. The CDR3 runs to 17 residues. The CDR3 here is CASRFLGQGGMNTEAFF. The CDR3 DNA follows: TGCGCCAGCAGGTTTCTCGGACAGGGGGGCATGAACACTGAAGCTTTCTTT. The whole variable domain, remainder taken from reference TRBV5-1 and TRBJ1-1, is KAGVTQTPRYLIKTRGQQVTLSCSPISGHRSVSWYQQTPGQGLQFLFEYFSETQRNKGNFPGRFSGRQFSNSRSEMNVSTLELGDSALYLCASRFLGQGGMNTEAFFGQGTRLTVV.

This clone was picked up a small number of times. CDR3 protein: CASSFQGQNTEAFF. The CDR3 region has the DNA TGCGCCAGCAGCTTTCAGGGGCAGAACACTGAAGCTTTCTTT. V gene TRBV5-1 combines with J gene TRBJ1-1, with D perhaps matching TRBD1 (6 bases). Germline CDR1 and CDR2: SGHRS and YFSETQ. This CDR3 spans 14 amino acids. Deletions cut 2 bases from V and 1 base from J, with 9 bases between.

V and J are TRBV7-2 and TRBJ2-1, with D possibly TRBD1 on 6 matching bases. CDR1 and CDR2 (germline): SGHTA, FQGNSA. V lost 1 base to trimming and J lost 1 base, with 8 bases between them. CDR3 length: 15 residues. The CDR3 nucleotides are TGTGCCAGCAGCTTAGAGAGGGGGTCCTACAATGAGCAGTTCTTC. This gives the protein CASSLERGSYNEQFF.

As DNA, the CDR3 is TGTGCCAGCAGCTTAGCCGGCAGGGGCAATCAGCCCCAGCATTTT. The encoded protein is CASSLAGRGNQPQHF. V usage is TRBV7-9 and J usage is TRBJ1-5, with D possibly TRBD1 on 5 matching bases. CDR3 length: 15 residues. Trimming removed 0 bases from V and 2 bases from J, with 8 bases in between. Per the germline V gene, CDR1 is SEHNR and CDR2 is FQNEAQ (reference sequence).

This chain links TRBV9 with TRBJ2-3, with no clear D. The CDR3 totals 14 residues. V was clipped by 0 bases and J by 6 bases, with 11 bases between them. The germline V gene encodes CDR1 SGDLS and CDR2 YYNGEE. CDR3 in amino acids: CASSVEYFEDTQYF. The CDR3 bases are TGTGCCAGCAGCGTAGAGTATTTTGAGGATACGCAGTATTTT.

The CDR3 DNA sequence: TGTGCCAGCAGCGTCAAGGTGGGGGGTCAGCCCCAGCATTTT. Amino acid sequence: CASSVKVGGQPQHF. J is TRBJ1-5 and V is TRBV6-5; weak D call: TRBD1 (5 bases). Between the trimmed V and J ends, which lost 6 bases and 6 bases, there was a span of 15 bases. Germline V gene data show CDR1 as MNHEY and CDR2 as SVGAGI. This CDR3 has 14 residues.

V gene TRBV11-2 combines with J gene TRBJ1-6, with TRBD1 as a possible D gene (5 bases). Germline lookup yields CDR1 SGHAT and CDR2 FQNNGV. V lost 1 base to trimming and J lost 6 bases, with 16 bases between them. The CDR3 runs 17 residues. CDR3 sequence: CASSLGLVTALNSPLHF. CDR3 coding DNA: TGTGCCAGCAGCTTAGGCTTAGTGACAGCGCTTAATTCACCCCTCCACTTT.

The chain employs TRBV18 and TRBJ2-1; the match to TRBD2 covers 8 bases. The germline V gene encodes CDR1 KGHSH and CDR2 LQKENI. This CDR3 is built from 17 residues. Germline trimming cut 0 bases from V and 3 bases from J; bases unmatched to any gene: 7. CDR3 loop: CASSPPLAGPFYNEQFF. CDR3 DNA sequence: TGTGCCAGCTCACCACCGTTAGCGGGACCTTTCTACAATGAGCAGTTCTTC.

The V gene is TRBV14, the J gene TRBJ2-4, with 9 bases matching TRBD2. The CDR3 is made up of 15 amino acids. With 4 bases clipped from V and 6 bases from J, the junction kept 7 bases outside the gene matches. Germline CDR1 SGHDN, CDR2 FVKESK. This chain's CDR3 is CASSLVGLASNIQYF. The DNA for the CDR3 is TGTGCCAGCAGCCTGGTCGGACTAGCGTCAAACATTCAGTACTTC.

V usage is TRBV7-9 and J usage is TRBJ1-1; 7 nucleotides agree with TRBD1. V lost 0 bases, J lost 1 base, and 2 bases stayed unmatched. Germline lookup yields CDR1 SEHNR and CDR2 FQNEAQ (reference sequence). CDR3 length: 15 residues. CDR3 DNA sequence: TGTGCCAGCAGCTTAGCGACAGGGACGAACACTGAAGCTTTCTTT. Amino acids: CASSLATGTNTEAFF.